This T cell receptor beta chain came from a study of STAT5B mutations in CD4+ large granular lymphocyte leukemia. V was shortened by 4 bases and J by 1 base, with 13 bases between the two germline ends. There are 15 residues in the CDR3. Germline V lookup: CDR1 SGHNT, CDR2 YYREEE (reference sequence). Assay used: immunoSEQ multiplex PCR; TCRdb lists only in-frame clones, some missing. The data show fewer than 35,000 clones, with around 72% seen just once and 1.5% to 2% held by the top ten. The sample was CD4+ T cells from blood buffy coats. The V call is TRBV5-4, the J call TRBJ2-3; maybe TRBD2 (5 bases). This receptor was obtained from a human donor in good health. CDR3 residues: CASSPDGSGTDTQYF. The CDR3 DNA reads TGTGCCAGCAGCCCGGATGGGAGTGGCACAGATACGCAGTATTTT.